This T cell receptor (beta chain) was captured in a study of blood T cell repertoires in COVID-19. Study information: Acute-phase and convalescent COVID-19 samples originated in the United States, Italy and Spain. The cDNA or gDNA used as material had been derived from T cells, B-cell-depleted T cells, or PBMCs.

Across 24 US areas, participants ranged in age from about 18 to 100 years. The germline V gene encodes CDR1 ENHRY and CDR2 SYGVKD. There are 14 residues in the CDR3. V lost 2 bases and J lost 2, with 7 bases in between. Original processing notes: By means of reference gene primer amplification, nucleated cell counts were estimated. Profiling relied on immunoSEQ multiplex PCR, and the TCRdb table lists in-frame clones only, not all of them. The V and J calls and clone size come from that table; D and trimming were worked out from the DNA. The sample yields 260,000 or so clones, approximately 88% seen once.

The gene calls are TRBV10-3 and TRBJ2-1; weak D call: TRBD2 (5 bases). The specimen sequenced was PBMCs or T cells enriched from blood (not recorded which). The TCR was taken from a woman aged 40 to 55 with acute COVID-19. The CDR3 region is CAISEGGPYNEQFF. CDR3 coding DNA: TGTGCCATCAGTGAGGGCGGGCCCTACAATGAGCAGTTCTTC.